The entry below describes one T cell receptor beta chain. In the original analysis: Reference gene primer amplification gave nucleated cell count estimates. The method was immunoSEQ multiplex PCR; TCRdb's version includes in-frame clones alone and lacks a portion of them. For V, J and clone size, that table is used; D and trimming come from the DNA. Among 70,000 to 90,000 clones listed, approximately 88% were seen once. This entry is derived from a study of blood T cell repertoires in COVID-19. Turning to the study itself: Acute and convalescent COVID-19 samples came from the United States, Italy and Spain. Sample material is recorded as cDNA or gDNA derived from T cells, B-cell-depleted T cells, or PBMCs.

Sequencing used peripheral blood. The origin of this receptor is a human donor in a cohort sampled during active COVID-19.

The CDR3 here is CASSFNDLNTEAFF. CDR3 nucleotides: TGCGCCAGCAGCTTTAACGACTTGAACACTGAAGCTTTCTTT. The gene calls are TRBV5-1 and TRBJ1-1; D is unresolved. The CDR3 totals 14 residues. Germline lookup yields CDR1 SGHRS and CDR2 YFSETQ. V was shortened by 2 bases and J by 0 bases, with 8 bases between the two germline ends.